Shown below are 31 T cell receptor beta chains from a single sample sequenced in a study of control samples from healthy donors and cancer patients. Assay used: immunoSEQ multiplex PCR; TCRdb lists only in-frame clones, some missing. The table includes some 200,000 clones, about 93% detected once. What was sequenced was blood. Receptors were obtained from a middle-aged man in good health.

The gene calls are TRBV3-1 (or the pseudogene TRBV3-2) and TRBJ1-2; 7 bases map to TRBD1. Germline lookup yields CDR1 LGHDT and CDR2 YNNKEL (reference sequence). J lost 8 bases, V lost 5 bases, and 8 bases had no gene match. This CDR3 region has 13 residues. CDR3 sequence reads: CASSRDPTGGYTF. CDR3 sequence (DNA): TGTGCCAGCAGCAGGGACCCGACAGGGGGCTACACCTTC.

The count of this clone is one. The chain combines TRBV3-1 (or the pseudogene TRBV3-2) with TRBJ2-5; TRBD1 matches at 8 bases. CDR3 size: 15 residues. Germline V gives CDR1 LGHDT, CDR2 YNNKEL (reference sequence). The V gene end was trimmed by 4 bases and the J gene end by 2 bases; junction bases not matched to a gene: 6. The CDR3 protein is CASSLRRDRQETQYF. The CDR3 region has the DNA TGTGCCAGCAGCCTTCGAAGGGACAGGCAAGAGACCCAGTACTTC.

The chain uses TRBV5-5 and TRBJ2-7; 10 nucleotides align to TRBD1. This CDR3 has 14 amino acids. Germline V CDR1 and CDR2: SGHKS, YYEKEE (reference sequence). V shed 2 bases, J shed 9 bases, and the junction held 8 bases outside the gene matches. CDR3 sequence: CASSLVGQGLGQYF. CDR3 bases: TGTGCCAGCAGCTTAGTGGGACAGGGGCTAGGGCAGTACTTC.

This chain links TRBV7-2 with TRBJ2-1; 7 bases are a match to TRBD2. Germline loops: CDR1 SGHTA, CDR2 FQGNSA. CDR3 size: 17 residues. The V segment lost 3 bases and the J segment 0 bases; nucleotides outside the gene matches: 8. The CDR3 bases are TGTGCCAGCAGCTTCCTCGGGGGGTTTAGCTCCTACAATGAGCAGTTCTTC. Translated: CASSFLGGFSSYNEQFF.

This chain joins TRBV28 and TRBJ1-5; maybe TRBD1 (6 bases). The CDR3 length is 15 residues. V dropped 5 bases and J dropped 3 bases, with 14 bases sitting between them. From germline, CDR1 is MDHEN and CDR2 SYDVKM. CDR3 in DNA: TGTGCCAGCAGTCCCACAGGGTCTATCAATCAGCCCCAGCATTTT. Translated, it gives CASSPTGSINQPQHF.

The rearrangement joins TRBV6-2 or TRBV6-3 to TRBJ1-2, with D uncertain. Germline CDR1 is MNHEY and CDR2 is SVGEGT. Trimming removed 6 bases at V and 1 base at J, with 18 bases between. This CDR3 contains 16 residues. The CDR3 reads CASSPLGEYLNYGYTF. The CDR3 DNA is TGTGCCAGCAGCCCTTTAGGAGAATACCTTAACTATGGCTACACCTTC.

This clone was observed many times. J is TRBJ2-5 and V is TRBV6-6, with no clear D. This CDR3 spans 13 amino acids. CDR1 is MNHNY, CDR2 SVGAGI, per germline (reference sequence). The V end lost 7 bases, the J end lost 5 bases, and 14 bases lay between the germline ends. The CDR3 bases are TGTGCCAGCACCCTAGACCCTATTGAGACCCAGTACTTC. Its protein product is CASTLDPIETQYF.

This chain connects TRBV28 to TRBJ2-7, with D uncertain. Germline V lookup: CDR1 MDHEN, CDR2 SYDVKM. CDR3 size: 12 residues. Trimming stripped 3 bases from V and 2 bases from J, with 5 bases between. The CDR3 DNA follows: TGTGCCAGCAGTTTTTCCCCCTACGAGCAGTACTTC. Protein sequence: CASSFSPYEQYF.

V gene TRBV7-9 combines with J gene TRBJ2-5; the match to TRBD2 covers 7 bases. The germline V gene encodes CDR1 SEHNR and CDR2 FQNEAQ (reference sequence). CDR3 size: 11 residues. J gave up 8 bases and V 7 bases, and 4 bases lay outside the gene matches. The CDR3 region has the DNA TGTGCCAGCACCTCGGGGGGAACCCAGTACTTC. It yields the protein CASTSGGTQYF.

This clone was counted a few times. The chain joins TRBV6-2 or TRBV6-3 to TRBJ2-7, with D unclear. V was clipped by 2 bases and J by 2 bases, with 13 bases between them. The germline gives CDR1 MNHEY, CDR2 SVGEGT. The CDR3 length is 15 residues. CDR3 in amino acids: CASSYGPGGAYEQYF. CDR3 DNA sequence: TGTGCCAGCAGTTACGGGCCAGGTGGGGCCTACGAGCAGTACTTC.

V is TRBV4-2 and J is TRBJ2-3; D is ambiguous. V shed 0 bases and J shed 5 bases, with 9 bases lying between them. Germline CDR1 reads LGHNA; CDR2 reads YNFKEQ. The CDR3 spans 14 residues. CDR3 coding DNA: TGTGCCAGCAGCCAAGACCTGAGATTAGATACGCAGTATTTT. This sequence encodes CASSQDLRLDTQYF.

V and J are TRBV7-2 and TRBJ1-4, with a tentative D call TRBD1 (5 bases). The V gene's germline CDR1 is SGHTA and CDR2 FQGNSA. The CDR3 extends over 13 amino acids. Trimming removed 3 bases from V and 8 bases from J, with 10 bases in between. CDR3 sequence: CASSFRDGEKLFF. The CDR3 DNA reads TGTGCCAGCAGCTTCCGGGACGGCGAAAAACTGTTTTTT.

The rearrangement links TRBV18 to TRBJ2-7; either TRBD1 or TRBD2 may supply D (5 bases each). The germline V gene encodes CDR1 KGHSH and CDR2 LQKENI. The CDR3 totals 14 residues. V was trimmed by 3 bases and J by 2 bases, leaving 11 bases between them. CDR3 bases: TGTGCCAGCTCACCCCTCCAGGGACCCTACGAGCAGTACTTC. Protein sequence: CASSPLQGPYEQYF.

The chain combines TRBV5-1 with TRBJ2-3, with a possible D match to TRBD1 (5 bases). From germline, CDR1 is SGHRS and CDR2 YFSETQ. The CDR3 extends over 15 amino acids. Trimming shortened V by 0 bases and J by 7 bases, and 15 bases separated the two germline ends. The CDR3 DNA reads as TGCGCCAGCAGCTTGGCCCTAGGGGATATGAATACGCAGTATTTT. Amino acid sequence: CASSLALGDMNTQYF.

The CDR3 DNA reads TGTGCCACCCGGGTTGACTCCTATAATTCACCCCTCCACTTT. It specifies CATRVDSYNSPLHF. This chain uses TRBV27 with TRBJ1-6; no definite D call. The CDR3 covers 14 residues. V lost 10 bases to trimming and J lost 0 bases, with 10 bases between them. Germline assignment: CDR1 MNHEY and CDR2 SMNVEV (reference sequence).

The genes are TRBV7-2 and TRBJ1-3; a possible D gene is TRBD1 (5 bases). This CDR3 is 15 amino acids long. The germline V and J ends were trimmed by 1 base and 4 bases, with 11 bases remaining between them. Germline V gives CDR1 SGHTA, CDR2 FQGNSA. The DNA for the CDR3 is TGTGCCAGCAGCTTAGATCGGGGACGAGGAAACACCATATATTTT. Protein: CASSLDRGRGNTIYF.

This chain connects TRBV4-1 to TRBJ2-2; no firm D call. Germline V lookup: CDR1 MGHRA, CDR2 YSYEKL. CDR3 length equals 14 residues. Deletions cut 1 base from V and 4 bases from J, with 7 bases between. The CDR3 region is CASSQVGSTGELFF. The DNA for the CDR3 is TGCGCCAGCAGCCAAGTGGGCAGCACCGGGGAGCTGTTTTTT.

V gene TRBV2 combines with J gene TRBJ2-3, with TRBD2 matching over 14 bases. Germline values: CDR1 SNHLY, CDR2 FYNNEI. V shed 4 bases and J 9 bases; nucleotides not matched to a gene: 0. The CDR3 is 13 residues long. The CDR3, as DNA: TGTGCCAGCAGTGGGACTAGCGGGGGGACGCAGTATTTT. Amino acid sequence: CASSGTSGGTQYF.

The V call is TRBV2, the J call TRBJ2-4; no definite D call. Germline assignment: CDR1 SNHLY and CDR2 FYNNEI. This CDR3 comprises 14 residues. The V end was cut by 2 bases, the J end by 8 bases, with 13 bases between. The CDR3 DNA reads TGTGCCAGCAGTGAAATTAAGGGAAGGCACATTCAGTACTTC. Translation: CASSEIKGRHIQYF.

This clone was counted a few times. V is TRBV5-1 and J is TRBJ2-3; 11 bases agree with TRBD2. In germline, CDR1 is SGHRS, CDR2 YFSETQ. This CDR3 comprises 17 residues. The V and J ends lost 5 bases and 5 bases, in that order; junction bases with no gene match: 13. CDR3 amino acids: CASSLLAGGLGEDTQYF. CDR3 sequence (DNA): TGCGCCAGCAGTCTGCTAGCGGGGGGTCTCGGGGAAGATACGCAGTATTTT.

The J gene is TRBJ2-7, the V gene TRBV7-2; no reliable D call. The germline gives CDR1 SGHTA, CDR2 FQGNSA. Trimming shortened V by 5 bases and J by 6 bases, and 14 bases separated the two germline ends. The CDR3 totals 13 residues. The DNA of the CDR3 is TGTGCCAGCAGCAACAGTCATCGCTTCGAGCAGTACTTC. It encodes CASSNSHRFEQYF.

The chain recombines TRBV5-4 with TRBJ2-7; possibly TRBD2 for D (6 bases). Germline V gives CDR1 SGHNT, CDR2 YYREEE (reference sequence). This CDR3 has 14 residues. The germline V and J ends were trimmed by 0 bases and 3 bases, with 10 bases remaining between them. CDR3 nucleotides: TGTGCCAGCAGCTTGGGAGGCGGGATCTACGAGCAGTACTTC. Amino acid sequence: CASSLGGGIYEQYF.

The gene calls are TRBV19 and TRBJ1-2; 7 bases agree with TRBD1. Germline values: CDR1 LNHDA, CDR2 SQIVND (reference sequence). This CDR3 has 16 amino acids. After removal of 2 bases from V and 6 bases from J, the junction contained 12 bases not matched to a gene. DNA of the CDR3: TGTGCCAGTAGTATACGACAGGGAACAAGGATGAATGGCTACACCTTC. Translation: CASSIRQGTRMNGYTF.

The CDR3 here is CASTERGTGELFF. CDR3 in DNA: TGCGCCAGCACCGAGAGGGGCACCGGGGAGCTGTTTTTT. V gene TRBV5-1 combines with J gene TRBJ2-2, with D perhaps given as TRBD1 or TRBD2 (5 bases each). CDR3 length equals 13 residues. Between the trimmed V and J ends, which lost 6 bases and 4 bases, there was a span of 10 bases. Germline V lookup: CDR1 SGHRS, CDR2 YFSETQ. The full variable domain, with the rest looked up from reference TRBV5-1 and TRBJ2-2, is KAGVTQTPRYLIKTRGQQVTLSCSPISGHRSVSWYQQTPGQGLQFLFEYFSETQRNKGNFPGRFSGRQFSNSRSEMNVSTLELGDSALYLCASTERGTGELFFGEGSRLTVL.

The CDR3 sequence is CASRGTVGSPLHF. Written as DNA, the CDR3 is TGTGCCAGCAGGGGGACAGTAGGTTCACCCCTCCACTTT. V gene TRBV25-1 combines with J gene TRBJ1-6; 7 bases match TRBD1. CDR1 MGHDK and CDR2 SYGVNS come from the germline V gene. J gave up 9 bases and V 6 bases, and 5 bases lay outside the gene matches. CDR3 size: 13 residues.

The chain uses TRBV19 and TRBJ2-5; a weak D match, TRBD1 (6 bases). This CDR3 spans 13 amino acids. V lost 6 bases and J lost 2, with 10 bases in between. The germline gives CDR1 LNHDA, CDR2 SQIVND (reference sequence). CDR3 nucleotide sequence: TGTGCCAGTAGACTAGGGGGACAAGAGACCCAGTACTTC. Encoded protein: CASRLGGQETQYF.

V gene TRBV3-1 (or the pseudogene TRBV3-2) combines with J gene TRBJ1-1; the D gene is possibly TRBD1 (6 bases). CDR1 and CDR2 from the germline V gene are LGHDT and YNNKEL (reference sequence). The CDR3 covers 13 residues. Trimming cost V 6 bases and J 1 base, with 9 bases left between them. The CDR3 loop is CASRSGQNTEAFF. For the CDR3, the DNA is TGTGCCAGCAGATCGGGACAGAACACTGAAGCTTTCTTT.

This clone was observed a handful of times. The chain has TRBV28 and TRBJ2-5, with a tentative D call TRBD2 (6 bases). The CDR3 has 16 residues. V was pared by 5 bases and J by 6 bases, with 22 bases between. Germline loops: CDR1 MDHEN, CDR2 SYDVKM. For the CDR3, the DNA is TGTGCCAGCAGTCTTTGGGGGACTCAGTTAAGGCAGACCCAGTACTTC. Its translation is CASSLWGTQLRQTQYF.

The rearrangement uses TRBV7-2 and TRBJ1-1; D unresolved. The ends were cut back, 3 bases at V and 11 bases at J, with 10 bases in the middle. CDR1 and CDR2 from the germline V gene are SGHTA and FQGNSA. This CDR3 comprises 11 residues. The CDR3 bases are TGTGCCAGCAGCTTCGGACTGAGCGCTTTCTTT. It codes for CASSFGLSAFF.

The chain has TRBV28 and TRBJ2-1; 12 bases line up with TRBD2. Germline V lookup: CDR1 MDHEN, CDR2 SYDVKM. The CDR3 covers 16 residues. V dropped 6 bases and J dropped 7; count of bases not matched to a gene: 10. This CDR3 reads CASRRHTSGGWNEQFF. In nucleotides, the CDR3 is TGTGCCAGCAGACGACATACTAGCGGGGGGTGGAATGAGCAGTTCTTC.

This clone appeared a single time. V is TRBV2 and J is TRBJ1-1; the D gene is possibly TRBD1 (5 bases). Trimming stripped 7 bases from V and 4 bases from J, with 10 bases between. Germline lookup yields CDR1 SNHLY and CDR2 FYNNEI. This CDR3 has 12 residues. As DNA, the CDR3 is TGTGCCAGCATTCAGGGAGGCACTGAAGCTTTCTTT. This gives the protein CASIQGGTEAFF.